This TCR beta chain was documented in a study of Ad26.COV2.S vaccination and SARS-CoV-2 variants. Overall study context: Participants got Ad26.COV2.S intramuscularly, once or twice 56 days apart. Study-wide results and caveats: Measures of TCR breadth and depth may have fallen short of total T cell responses. Vaccinees reportedly had broad spike-specific CD8+ and CD4+ T cell responses.

Generated by immunoSEQ multiplex PCR, the TCRdb table keeps only in-frame clones and is missing some. The top ten clones hold nearly 3% of a sample with 200,000 to 300,000 clones, around nine tenths of them seen once. A word on this clone: Its antigen is not identified.

The CDR3 sequence is 17 residues long. J lost 0 bases, V lost 4 bases, and 9 bases had no gene match. Germline V gene sequence: CDR1 SGHNT, CDR2 YYREEE (reference sequence). Treatment here: some 20 received Ad26.COV2.S at low or high dose, single or two shots; a few received placebo; per-sample allocation not given. Collection of the samples took place on day 63 after the first injection of vaccine or placebo. The sequence was collected from a person aged 18 to 65 who received the Ad26.COV2.S COVID-19 vaccine or a placebo. This specimen consisted of peripheral blood, obtained in a trial of Ad26.COV2.S vaccine versus placebo. This chain joins TRBV5-4 and TRBJ1-4; 7 bases are a match to TRBD1. Written as DNA, the CDR3 is TGTGCCAGCAGCCCGGGTGGGACAGTTGCAACTAATGAAAAACTGTTTTTT. The encoded protein is CASSPGGTVATNEKLFF. Based on the CDR3 plus reference TRBV5-4 and TRBJ1-4, the full variable domain is ETGVTQSPTHLIKTRGQQVTLRCSSQSGHNTVSWYQQALGQGPQFIFQYYREEENGRGNFPPRFSGLQFPNYSSELNVNALELDDSALYLCASSPGGTVATNEKLFFGSGTQLSVL.